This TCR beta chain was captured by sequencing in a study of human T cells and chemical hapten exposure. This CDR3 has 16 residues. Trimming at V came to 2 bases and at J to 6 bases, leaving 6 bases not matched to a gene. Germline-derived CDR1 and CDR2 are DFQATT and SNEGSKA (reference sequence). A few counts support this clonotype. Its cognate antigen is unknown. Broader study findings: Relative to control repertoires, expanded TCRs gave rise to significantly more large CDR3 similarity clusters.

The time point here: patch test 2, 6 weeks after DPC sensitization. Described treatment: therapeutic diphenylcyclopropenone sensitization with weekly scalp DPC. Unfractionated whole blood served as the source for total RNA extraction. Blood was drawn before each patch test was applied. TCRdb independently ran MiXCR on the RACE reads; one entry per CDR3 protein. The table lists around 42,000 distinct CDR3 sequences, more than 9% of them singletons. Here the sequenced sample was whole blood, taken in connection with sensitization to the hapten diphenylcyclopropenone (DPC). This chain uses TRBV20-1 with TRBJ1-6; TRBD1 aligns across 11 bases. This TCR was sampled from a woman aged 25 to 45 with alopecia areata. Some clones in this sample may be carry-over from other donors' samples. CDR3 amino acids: CSARQPGQGGNSPLHF. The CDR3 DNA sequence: TGCAGTGCTAGACAACCGGGACAGGGGGGTAATTCACCCCTCCACTTT.